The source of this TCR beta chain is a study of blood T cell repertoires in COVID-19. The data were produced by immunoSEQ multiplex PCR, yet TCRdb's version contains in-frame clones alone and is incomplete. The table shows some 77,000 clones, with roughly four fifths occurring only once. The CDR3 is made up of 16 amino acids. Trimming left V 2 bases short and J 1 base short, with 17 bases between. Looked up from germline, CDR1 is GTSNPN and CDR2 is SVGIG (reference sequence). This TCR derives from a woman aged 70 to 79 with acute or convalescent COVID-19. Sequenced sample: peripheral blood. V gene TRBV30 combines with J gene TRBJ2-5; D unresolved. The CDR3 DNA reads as TGTGCCTGGAGTCCCGACACCCTATACCCCCAAGAGACCCAGTACTTC. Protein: CAWSPDTLYPQETQYF.